The 10 T cell receptor beta chains given below trace back to one sample, sequenced in a study of control samples from healthy donors and cancer patients. The repertoire was sequenced with immunoSEQ multiplex PCR; TCRdb's copy has only in-frame clones and lacks some. Of 200,000 to 250,000 clones in the sample, over 90% were seen once. The sequencing sample was made of blood. These receptor sequences come from a man aged 45-60 years in good health.

The J gene is TRBJ1-5, the V gene TRBV19, with no clear D. V lost 6 bases, J lost 11 bases, and 17 bases lay in between. Germline lookup yields CDR1 LNHDA and CDR2 SQIVND (reference sequence). The length of the CDR3 is 13 residues. The CDR3 here is CASSPAGPRSQHF. The DNA for the CDR3 is TGTGCCAGTAGCCCCGCGGGCCCGAGATCCCAGCATTTT.

This chain connects TRBV2 to TRBJ2-3, with TRBD1 identical over 11 bases. The ends lost 10 bases at V and 4 bases at J; junction bases unmatched: 10. The CDR3 length is 15 residues. Germline values: CDR1 SNHLY, CDR2 FYNNEI. In DNA form, the CDR3 reads TGTGCCACTCTAGTGGACAGGGGGCAATCAGATACGCAGTATTTT. It encodes CATLVDRGQSDTQYF. Combining the CDR3 with reference TRBV2 and TRBJ2-3 gives the whole variable domain EPEVTQTPSHQVTQMGQEVILRCVPISNHLYFYWYRQILGQKVEFLVSFYNNEISEKSEIFDDQFSVERPDGSNFTLKIRSTKLEDSAMYFCATLVDRGQSDTQYFGPGTRLTVL.

V usage is TRBV6-5 and J usage is TRBJ2-7; D not resolved. This CDR3 is 14 amino acids long. Germline assignment: CDR1 MNHEY and CDR2 SVGAGI. The germline V and J ends were trimmed by 2 bases and 0 bases, with 8 bases remaining between them. Here the CDR3 DNA reads TGTGCCAGCAGTTACCTCGTGGGCTCCTACGAGCAGTACTTC. This sequence encodes CASSYLVGSYEQYF.

The chain combines TRBV7-2 with TRBJ1-5; D uncertain. Germline loops: CDR1 SGHTA, CDR2 FQGNSA. Trimming removed 3 bases from V and 4 bases from J, with 7 bases in between. This CDR3 contains 13 residues. This chain's CDR3 is CASSFVRNQPQHF. The CDR3 DNA sequence: TGTGCCAGCAGCTTCGTTAGGAATCAGCCCCAGCATTTT.

This chain connects TRBV10-1 to TRBJ1-4; D not resolved. Germline CDR1 reads WNHNN; CDR2 reads SYGVQD (reference sequence). The CDR3 is made up of 15 amino acids. Trimming took off 6 bases at V and 7 bases at J, with 18 bases between the two ends. DNA of the CDR3: TGCGCCAGCAGCCCTTCGACGGCCCGGGGTGAAAAACTGTTTTTT. This sequence encodes CASSPSTARGEKLFF.

The J gene is TRBJ2-1, the V gene TRBV7-2, with 11 bases fitting TRBD2. The V and J ends lost 2 bases and 0 bases, in that order; junction bases with no gene match: 6. The CDR3 covers 18 residues. Germline V gene data show CDR1 as SGHTA and CDR2 as FQGNSA. CDR3 loop: CASSLISGGASSYNEQFF. CDR3 DNA: TGTGCCAGCAGCTTAATTAGCGGGGGGGCCTCCTCCTACAATGAGCAGTTCTTC. Full variable domain (remainder filled in from reference TRBV7-2 and TRBJ2-1): GAGVSQSPSNKVTEKGKDVELRCDPISGHTALYWYRQSLGQGLEFLIYFQGNSAPDKSGLPSDRFSAERTGGSVSTLTIQRTQQEDSAVYLCASSLISGGASSYNEQFFGPGTRLTVL.

The chain joins TRBV25-1 to TRBJ2-2, with 9 positions matching TRBD1. The CDR3 length is 15 residues. The V gene's germline CDR1 is MGHDK and CDR2 SYGVNS. The J segment lost 5 bases and the V segment lost 2 bases, leaving 3 bases of the junction unmatched. CDR3 in DNA: TGTGCCAGCAGTGAAATCGGACAGGGGACCGGGGAGCTGTTTTTT. Its protein product is CASSEIGQGTGELFF.

The V gene is TRBV6-5, the J gene TRBJ1-1; 7 bases line up with TRBD1. CDR1 and CDR2 (germline): MNHEY, SVGAGI. J lost 11 bases, V lost 8 bases, and 8 bases had no gene match. The CDR3 runs 11 residues. This chain's CDR3 is CASAQGSEAFF. The DNA for the CDR3 is TGTGCCAGCGCACAGGGGTCCGAGGCTTTCTTT.

The chain couples TRBV18 to TRBJ1-2; D is unresolved. The CDR3 length is 13 residues. V lost 0 bases, J lost 5 bases, and 7 bases lay in between. Germline V gene lookup returns CDR1 KGHSH and CDR2 LQKENI. This chain's CDR3 is CASSPPPPYGYTF. DNA for the CDR3: TGTGCCAGCTCACCACCACCGCCGTATGGCTACACCTTC.

The chain employs TRBV30 and TRBJ2-2, with D hard to call. V gave up 5 bases and J gave up 3 bases, with 4 bases separating them. There are 11 residues in the CDR3. Germline V gene data show CDR1 as GTSNPN and CDR2 as SVGIG (reference sequence). The CDR3 loop is CAWFDTGELFF. In DNA, the CDR3 is TGTGCCTGGTTTGACACCGGGGAGCTGTTTTTT.